This T cell receptor beta chain is drawn from a study of T cells in Graves' hyperthyroidism and ophthalmopathy. This clonotype was detected ten times or more. Using RNA transcripts as the source, TCR beta CDR3 regions were amplified. A set of HTBI primers served as the primers for a first-round RT-PCR of the TCR CDR3. Each CDR3 protein gets one entry after TCRdb re-called the multiplex PCR reads with MiXCR. The table lists about 210,000 distinct CDR3 sequences, roughly a sixth of them singletons. The sample was blood. This receptor was obtained from a man aged 50 to 59 with Graves' hyperthyroidism.

The CDR3 region is CASSQDGWVAGAYEQYF. In DNA form, the CDR3 reads TGTGCCAGCAGCCAAGATGGGTGGGTAGCGGGAGCTTACGAGCAGTACTTC. V and J are TRBV3-1 and TRBJ2-7; 9 nucleotides agree with TRBD2. The CDR3 contains 17 residues. The germline V gene has CDR1 LGHDT and CDR2 YNNKEL (reference sequence). The V gene end was trimmed by 0 bases and the J gene end by 4 bases; junction bases not matched to a gene: 10.